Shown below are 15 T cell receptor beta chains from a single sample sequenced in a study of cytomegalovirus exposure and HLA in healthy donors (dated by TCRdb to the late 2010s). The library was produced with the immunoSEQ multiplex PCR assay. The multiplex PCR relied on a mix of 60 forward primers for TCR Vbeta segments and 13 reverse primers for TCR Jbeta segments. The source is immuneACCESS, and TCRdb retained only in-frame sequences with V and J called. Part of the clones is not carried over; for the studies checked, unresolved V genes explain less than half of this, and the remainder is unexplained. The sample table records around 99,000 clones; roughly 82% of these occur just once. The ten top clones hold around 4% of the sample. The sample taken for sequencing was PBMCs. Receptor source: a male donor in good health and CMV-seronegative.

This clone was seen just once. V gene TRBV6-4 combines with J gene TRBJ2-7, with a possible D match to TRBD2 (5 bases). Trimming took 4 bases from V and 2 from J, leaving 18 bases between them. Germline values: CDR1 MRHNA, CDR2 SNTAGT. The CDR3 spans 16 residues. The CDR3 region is CASSALVAGGPYEQYF. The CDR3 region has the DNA TGTGCCAGCAGTGCCCTAGTTGCTGGAGGACCCTACGAGCAGTACTTC.

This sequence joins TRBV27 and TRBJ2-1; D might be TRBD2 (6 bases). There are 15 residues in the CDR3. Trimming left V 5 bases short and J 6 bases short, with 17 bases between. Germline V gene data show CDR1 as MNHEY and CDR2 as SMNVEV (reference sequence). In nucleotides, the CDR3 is TGTGCCAGCAGTCTCTCTATTGGAGGGAGCAATGAGCAGTTCTTC. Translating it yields CASSLSIGGSNEQFF.

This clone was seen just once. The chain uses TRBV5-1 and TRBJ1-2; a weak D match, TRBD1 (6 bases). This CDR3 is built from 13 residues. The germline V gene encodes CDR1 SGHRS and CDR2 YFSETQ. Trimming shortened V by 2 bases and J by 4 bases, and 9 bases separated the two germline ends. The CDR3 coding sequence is TGCGCCAGCAGCTTCGAGACAGGCTATGGCTACACCTTC. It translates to CASSFETGYGYTF.

The CDR3 sequence: CASSLGHIRTGSPDTQYF. DNA for the CDR3: TGCGCCAGCAGCCTTGGACATATCCGGACAGGGAGCCCGGATACGCAGTATTTT. J is TRBJ2-3 and V is TRBV5-1, with 8 bases that match TRBD1. V shed 4 bases and J 6 bases; nucleotides not matched to a gene: 19. This CDR3 spans 18 amino acids. Germline V gives CDR1 SGHRS, CDR2 YFSETQ.

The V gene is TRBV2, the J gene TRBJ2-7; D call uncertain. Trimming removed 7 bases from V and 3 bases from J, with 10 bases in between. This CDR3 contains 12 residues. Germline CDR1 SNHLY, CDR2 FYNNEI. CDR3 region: CASKRTRYEQYF. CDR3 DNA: TGTGCCAGCAAGCGCACCCGCTACGAGCAGTACTTC.

CDR3 amino acids: CASSLVAGETQYF. The CDR3 DNA follows: TGTGCCAGCAGTTTAGTTGCGGGCGAGACCCAGTACTTC. The rearrangement joins TRBV27 to TRBJ2-5; weak D call: TRBD2 (5 bases). The germline CDR1 and CDR2 sequences are MNHEY and SMNVEV (reference sequence). CDR3 length: 13 amino acids. The V and J ends lost 2 bases and 5 bases respectively, with 9 bases between them.

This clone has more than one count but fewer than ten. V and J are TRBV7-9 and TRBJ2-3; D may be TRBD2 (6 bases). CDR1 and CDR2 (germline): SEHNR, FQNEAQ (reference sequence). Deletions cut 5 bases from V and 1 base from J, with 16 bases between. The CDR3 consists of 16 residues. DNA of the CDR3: TGTGCCAGCAGCGCTATCCGGGACTTCGGCACAGATACGCAGTATTTT. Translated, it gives CASSAIRDFGTDTQYF. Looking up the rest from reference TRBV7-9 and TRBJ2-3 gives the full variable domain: DTGVSQNPRHKITKRGQNVTFRCDPISEHNRLYWYRQTLGQGPEFLTYFQNEAQLEKSRLLSDRFSAERPKGSFSTLEIQRTEQGDSAMYLCASSAIRDFGTDTQYFGPGTRLTVL.

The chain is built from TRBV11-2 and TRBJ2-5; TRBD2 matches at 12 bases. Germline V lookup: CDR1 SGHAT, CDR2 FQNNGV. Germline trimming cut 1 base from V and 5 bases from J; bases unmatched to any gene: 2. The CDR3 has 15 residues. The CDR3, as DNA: TGTGCCAGCAGCTTAGGACTAGCGGGAGCGGAGACCCAGTACTTC. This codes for CASSLGLAGAETQYF.

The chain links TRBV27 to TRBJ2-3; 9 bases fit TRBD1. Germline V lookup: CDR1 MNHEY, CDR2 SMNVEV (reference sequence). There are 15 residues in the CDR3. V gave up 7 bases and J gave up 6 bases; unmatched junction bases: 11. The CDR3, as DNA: TGTGCCAGCAACATAGACGGGACAGGGTGGGATACGCAGTATTTT. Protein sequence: CASNIDGTGWDTQYF.

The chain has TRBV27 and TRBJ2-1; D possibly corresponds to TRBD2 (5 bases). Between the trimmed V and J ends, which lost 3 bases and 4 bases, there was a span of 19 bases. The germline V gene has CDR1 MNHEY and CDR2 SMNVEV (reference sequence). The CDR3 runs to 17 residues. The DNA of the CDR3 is TGTGCCAGCAGTTTGATTAGCGCCCGAGGTCAATACAATGAGCAGTTCTTC. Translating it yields CASSLISARGQYNEQFF.

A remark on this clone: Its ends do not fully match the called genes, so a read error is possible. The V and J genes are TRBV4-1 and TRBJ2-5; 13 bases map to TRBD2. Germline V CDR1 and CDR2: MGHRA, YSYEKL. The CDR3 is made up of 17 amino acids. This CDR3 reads CASSQGPGRTSGSPPHF. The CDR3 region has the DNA TGCGCCAGCAGCCAAGGCCCGGGTAGGACTAGCGGGAGTCCACCTCACTTC.

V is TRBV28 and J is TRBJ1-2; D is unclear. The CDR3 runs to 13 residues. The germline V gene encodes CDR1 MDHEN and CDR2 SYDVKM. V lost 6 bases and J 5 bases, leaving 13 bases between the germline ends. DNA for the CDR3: TGTGCCAGCAGCGCCGGGATCCTATATGGCTACACCTTC. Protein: CASSAGILYGYTF.

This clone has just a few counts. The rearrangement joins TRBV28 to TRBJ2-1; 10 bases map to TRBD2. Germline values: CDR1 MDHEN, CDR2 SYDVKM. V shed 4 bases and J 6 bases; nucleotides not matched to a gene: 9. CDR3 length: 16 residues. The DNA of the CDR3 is TGTGCCAGCAGTTCCGTAAGCGGGAGGGGACCCAATGAGCAGTTCTTC. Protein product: CASSSVSGRGPNEQFF.

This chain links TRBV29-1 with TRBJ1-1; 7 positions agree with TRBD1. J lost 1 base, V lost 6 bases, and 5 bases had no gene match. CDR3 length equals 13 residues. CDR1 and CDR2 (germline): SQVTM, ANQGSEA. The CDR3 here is CSVSGTENTEAFF. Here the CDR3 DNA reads TGCAGCGTATCCGGGACAGAGAACACTGAAGCTTTCTTT.

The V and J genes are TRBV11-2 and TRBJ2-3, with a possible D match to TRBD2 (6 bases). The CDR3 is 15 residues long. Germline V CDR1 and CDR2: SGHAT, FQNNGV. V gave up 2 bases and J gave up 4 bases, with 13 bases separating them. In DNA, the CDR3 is TGTGCCAGCAGCTTAAATGCGGGGTTCGCAGATACGCAGTATTTT. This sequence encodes CASSLNAGFADTQYF.